The rows below give T cell receptor beta chains drawn from one sample of a study of technical replicates of blood from a handful of donors. Some clones are missing from TCRdb's copy, which holds only in-frame ones; the method was immunoSEQ multiplex PCR. Among approximately 81,000 clones listed, about 96% were seen once. What was sequenced was T cells isolated from PBMCs. The receptors here all came from a human donor in good health. The CDR3 runs from the conserved cysteine through the conserved F or W. Fields, in order: D gene, CDR3 length, V gene, J gene, clone size, CDR3 protein, CDR3 DNA. The D gene is left open where the match is weak. A clone size is listed for some rows: how often the clone was seen (once, few, many), or a class if it is expanded.

TRBD1	15	TRBV7-6	TRBJ2-7	.	CASSLAGTASYEQYF	TGTGCCAGCAGCTTAGCCGGGACAGCTTCCTACGAGCAGTACTTC
TRBD2	18	TRBV5-1	TRBJ2-1	once	CASSPKTSGSLLYNEQFF	TGCGCCAGCAGCCCGAAGACTAGCGGGAGCCTATTATACAATGAGCAGTTCTTC
TRBD1	15	TRBV30	TRBJ1-1	few	CAWGARMGQETEAFF	TGTGCCTGGGGGGCTCGCATGGGACAGGAGACTGAAGCTTTCTTT
.	14	TRBV29-1	TRBJ2-4	.	CSVEDRGALGPPHF	TGCAGCGTTGAAGATCGTGGGGCCCTCGGGCCCCCCCACTTC
.	15	TRBV14	TRBJ2-5	.	CASSQAGGRRETQYF	TGTGCCAGCAGCCAAGCCGGGGGGCGACGGGAGACCCAGTACTTC
TRBD2	17	TRBV6-1	TRBJ2-3	.	CASSEALPGLVLDTQYF	TGTGCCAGCAGTGAAGCCCTCCCGGGACTAGTTTTAGATACGCAGTATTTT
.	16	TRBV27	TRBJ1-1	.	CASSPLGDPYGRGAFF	TGTGCCAGCAGTCCACTGGGCGATCCTTATGGTCGGGGTGCTTTCTTT
TRBD1	17	TRBV7-8	TRBJ2-7	.	CASSLAGGGTGDYEQYF	TGTGCCAGCAGCTTAGCGGGGGGAGGGACAGGGGACTACGAGCAGTACTTC
TRBD2	13	TRBV15	TRBJ2-1	.	CATAIAGEGEQFF	TGTGCCACCGCGATAGCGGGAGAGGGTGAGCAGTTCTTC
TRBD2	14	TRBV5-6	TRBJ2-1	.	CASSLLDLAGGVFF	TGTGCCAGCAGCCTACTCGACCTAGCGGGTGGGGTATTCTTC
TRBD1	15	TRBV6-4	TRBJ2-1	.	CASSEAGGSYNEQFF	TGTGCCAGCAGTGAAGCAGGGGGCTCCTACAATGAGCAGTTCTTC
.	15	TRBV28	TRBJ2-3	once	CASSLWQGSPDTQYF	TGTGCCAGCAGTTTATGGCAGGGGAGTCCAGATACGCAGTATTTT
.	16	TRBV18	TRBJ1-4	.	CASSPFGQGAGEKLFF	TGTGCCAGCTCACCGTTCGGGCAAGGGGCTGGTGAAAAACTGTTTTTT
.	14	TRBV11-3	TRBJ2-7	.	CASSLSSGSYEQYF	TGTGCCAGCAGCTTATCCTCGGGCTCCTACGAGCAGTACTTC
TRBD1	14	TRBV7-9	TRBJ1-4	.	CASSQQGGREKLFF	TGTGCCAGCAGCCAACAGGGGGGTAGGGAAAAACTGTTTTTT
.	14	TRBV11-2	TRBJ1-1	.	CASSLDRGSTEAFF	TGTGCCAGCAGCTTAGATCGCGGATCCACTGAAGCTTTCTTT
.	13	TRBV5-1	TRBJ2-3	.	CASSYGRTDTQYF	TGCGCCAGCAGCTACGGTCGCACAGATACGCAGTATTTT
.	12	TRBV7-8	TRBJ2-1	.	CASSLGEHEQFF	TGTGCCAGCAGCCTGGGAGAGCATGAGCAGTTCTTC
TRBD2	13	TRBV6-5	TRBJ2-7	.	CASSAGVTYEQYF	TGTGCCAGCAGTGCGGGAGTCACCTACGAGCAGTACTTC
.	15	TRBV6-1	TRBJ1-6	.	CASSVGQANNSPLHF	TGTGCCAGCAGTGTCGGCCAGGCCAATAATTCACCCCTCCACTTT
.	15	TRBV30	TRBJ2-2	.	CAWSVLGVSTGELFF	TGTGCCTGGAGTGTACTCGGGGTTTCAACCGGGGAGCTGTTTTTT
TRBD1	15	TRBV5-1	TRBJ2-5	.	CASSLADRVQETQYF	TGCGCCAGCAGCTTGGCGGACAGGGTCCAAGAGACCCAGTACTTC
.	13	TRBV5-6	TRBJ1-4	.	CASRGQSNEKLFF	TGTGCCAGCAGAGGACAGAGTAATGAAAAACTGTTTTTT
TRBD1	17	TRBV25-1	TRBJ1-6	.	CASSDYWTGGLHSPLHF	TGTGCCAGCAGTGACTACTGGACAGGGGGTCTTCATTCACCCCTCCACTTT
TRBD2	14	TRBV4-1	TRBJ2-1	.	CASSLLAGNNEQFF	TGCGCCAGCAGCCTACTAGCGGGAAACAATGAGCAGTTCTTC
.	13	TRBV14	TRBJ1-4	.	CASSQTPGRKLFF	TGTGCCAGCAGCCAAACGCCAGGGCGAAAACTGTTTTTT
.	14	TRBV5-4	TRBJ1-1	.	CASSSRSGDTEAFF	TGTGCCAGCAGCTCAAGGAGCGGTGACACTGAAGCTTTCTTT
TRBD2	17	TRBV11-2	TRBJ2-7	.	CASSLGLAGGPSREQYF	TGTGCCAGCAGCTTAGGACTAGCGGGAGGGCCTTCGCGCGAGCAGTACTTC
.	15	TRBV4-1	TRBJ2-7	.	CASSTAGRISYEQYF	TGCGCCAGCAGCACGGCGGGGCGGATCTCCTACGAGCAGTACTTC
.	12	TRBV5-1	TRBJ1-2	.	CASSLTGYGYTF	TGCGCCAGCAGCTTGACAGGGTATGGCTACACCTTC
TRBD2	15	TRBV2	TRBJ2-3	.	CASSPRRGSTDTQYF	TGTGCCAGCAGCCCCCGGCGGGGGAGCACAGATACGCAGTATTTT
TRBD2	16	TRBV5-4	TRBJ2-7	.	CASSQWTSGGAREQYF	TGTGCCAGCAGCCAATGGACTAGCGGCGGAGCTAGGGAGCAGTACTTC